This T cell receptor beta chain was identified during a study of T cell clonality in common variable immunodeficiency. TCRdb's copy holds only in-frame clones and misses some; the assay was immunoSEQ multiplex PCR. Listed for the sample are about 52,000 clones, none seen a single time. Study results and caveats: CVID subjects showed higher TCRbeta clonality than healthy controls. The cause of increased CVID clonality remains unclear without subpopulation sequencing.

The CDR3 spans 15 residues. CDR1 and CDR2 (germline): SGHTA, FQGNSA. J gave up 10 bases and V 0 bases, and 6 bases lay outside the gene matches. This clone was seen ten or more times. Its antigen is undetermined. The read falls 3 residues short of the CDR3 end, and the missing part is taken from the germline J gene. The chain links TRBV7-2 to TRBJ1-4; 9 bases map to TRBD1. The sequenced sample was peripheral blood mononuclear cells. This TCR was sampled from a person aged 18 to 70 in good health. CDR3 sequence reads: CASSLATGGQGKLFF. The sequenced part of the CDR3 DNA is TGTGCCAGCAGCTTAGCGACAGGGGGGCAGGGAAAA.